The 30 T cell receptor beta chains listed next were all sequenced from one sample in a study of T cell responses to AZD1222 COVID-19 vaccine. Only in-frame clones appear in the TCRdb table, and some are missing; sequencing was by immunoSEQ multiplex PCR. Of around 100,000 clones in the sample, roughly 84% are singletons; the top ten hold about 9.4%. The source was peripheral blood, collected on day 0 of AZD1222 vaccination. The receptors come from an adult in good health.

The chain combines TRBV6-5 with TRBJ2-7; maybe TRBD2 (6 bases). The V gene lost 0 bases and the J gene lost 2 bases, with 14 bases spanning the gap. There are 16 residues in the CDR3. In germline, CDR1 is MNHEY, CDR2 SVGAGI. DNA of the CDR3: TGTGCCAGCAGTTACTCTCTCTCCGGGGGACCCTACGAGCAGTACTTC. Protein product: CASSYSLSGGPYEQYF.

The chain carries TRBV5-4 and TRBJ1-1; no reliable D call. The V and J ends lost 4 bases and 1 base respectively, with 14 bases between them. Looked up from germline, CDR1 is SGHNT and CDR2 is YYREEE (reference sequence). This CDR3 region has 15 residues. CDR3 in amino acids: CASSPLLSTNTEAFF. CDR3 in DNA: TGTGCCAGCAGCCCGCTTCTCTCCACGAACACTGAAGCTTTCTTT.

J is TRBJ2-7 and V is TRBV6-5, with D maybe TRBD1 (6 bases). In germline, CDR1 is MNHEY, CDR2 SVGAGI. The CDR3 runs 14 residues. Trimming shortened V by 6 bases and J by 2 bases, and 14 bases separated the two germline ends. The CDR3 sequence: CASSRQGTTYEQYF. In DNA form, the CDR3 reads TGTGCCAGCAGCAGGCAGGGGACAACCTACGAGCAGTACTTC.

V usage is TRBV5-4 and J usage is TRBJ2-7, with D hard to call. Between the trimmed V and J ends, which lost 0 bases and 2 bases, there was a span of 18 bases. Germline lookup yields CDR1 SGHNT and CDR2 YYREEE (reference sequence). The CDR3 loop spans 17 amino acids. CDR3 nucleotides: TGTGCCAGCAGCTTGGGGATGGGTGGGATTCTCCCCTACGAGCAGTACTTC. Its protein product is CASSLGMGGILPYEQYF.

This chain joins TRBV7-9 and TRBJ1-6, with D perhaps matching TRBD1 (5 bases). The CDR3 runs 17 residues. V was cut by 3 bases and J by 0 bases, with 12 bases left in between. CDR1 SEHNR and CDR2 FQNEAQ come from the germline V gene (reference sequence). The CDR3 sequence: CASSLGQASSYNSPLHF. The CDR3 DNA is TGTGCCAGCAGCTTGGGGCAGGCGAGCTCCTATAATTCACCCCTCCACTTT.

The chain's CDR3 is CASSPGTSGSNTGELFF. CDR3 DNA sequence: TGTGCCAGCTCACCTGGGACTAGCGGTTCTAACACCGGGGAGCTGTTTTTT. The chain employs TRBV18 and TRBJ2-2; TRBD2 agrees at 11 bases. The CDR3 is 17 residues long. Germline trimming cut 3 bases from V and 2 bases from J; bases unmatched to any gene: 5. Looked up from germline, CDR1 is KGHSH and CDR2 is LQKENI.

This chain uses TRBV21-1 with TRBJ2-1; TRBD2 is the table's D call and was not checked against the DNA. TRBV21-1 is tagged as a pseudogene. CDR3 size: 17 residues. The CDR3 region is CASSTIDEGVSYNEQFF. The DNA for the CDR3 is TGTGCCAGCAGCACCATTGACGAGGGCGTCTCCTACAATGAGCAGTTCTTC.

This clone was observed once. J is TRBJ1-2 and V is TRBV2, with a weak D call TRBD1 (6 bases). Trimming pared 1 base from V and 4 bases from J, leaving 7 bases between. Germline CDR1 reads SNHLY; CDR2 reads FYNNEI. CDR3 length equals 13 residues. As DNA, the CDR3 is TGTGCCAGCAGTGAAGGACAGGCCTATGGCTACACCTTC. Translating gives CASSEGQAYGYTF.

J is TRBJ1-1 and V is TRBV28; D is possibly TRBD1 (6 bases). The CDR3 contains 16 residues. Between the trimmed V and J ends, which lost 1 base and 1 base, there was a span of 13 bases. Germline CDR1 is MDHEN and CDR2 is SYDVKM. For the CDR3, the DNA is TGTGCCAGCAGTTTATCCCCAGGGGCCCGGAACACTGAAGCTTTCTTT. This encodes CASSLSPGARNTEAFF. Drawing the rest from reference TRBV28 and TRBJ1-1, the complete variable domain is DVKVTQSSRYLVKRTGEKVFLECVQDMDHENMFWYRQDPGLGLRLIYFSYDVKMKEKGDIPEGYSVSREKKERFSLILESASTNQTSMYLCASSLSPGARNTEAFFGQGTRLTVV.

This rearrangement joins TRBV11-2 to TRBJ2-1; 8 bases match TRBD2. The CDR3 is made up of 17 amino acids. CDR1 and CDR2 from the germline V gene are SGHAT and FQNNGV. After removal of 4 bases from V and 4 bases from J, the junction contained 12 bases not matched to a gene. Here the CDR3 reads CASSSNSASGSYNEQFF. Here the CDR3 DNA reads TGTGCCAGCAGCTCCAACTCGGCTAGCGGGTCTTACAATGAGCAGTTCTTC.

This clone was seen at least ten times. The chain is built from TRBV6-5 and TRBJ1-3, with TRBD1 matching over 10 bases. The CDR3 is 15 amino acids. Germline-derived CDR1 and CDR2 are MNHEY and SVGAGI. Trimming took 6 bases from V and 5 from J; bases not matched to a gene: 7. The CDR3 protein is CASSPDRGLRNTIYF. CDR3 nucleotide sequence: TGTGCCAGCAGCCCAGACAGGGGGCTTAGAAACACCATATATTTT.

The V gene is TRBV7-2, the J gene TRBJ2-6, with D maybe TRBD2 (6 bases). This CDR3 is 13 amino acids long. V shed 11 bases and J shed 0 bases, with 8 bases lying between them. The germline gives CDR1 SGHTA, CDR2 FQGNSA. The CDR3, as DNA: TGTGCCGCGGGGACCTCTGGGGCCAACGTCCTGACTTTC. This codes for CAAGTSGANVLTF.

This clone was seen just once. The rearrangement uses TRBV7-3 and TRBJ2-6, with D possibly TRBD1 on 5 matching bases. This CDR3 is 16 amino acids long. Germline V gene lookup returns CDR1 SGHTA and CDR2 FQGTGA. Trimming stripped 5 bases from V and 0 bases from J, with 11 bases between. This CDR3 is CASSAGLGSGANVLTF. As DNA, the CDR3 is TGTGCCAGCAGCGCAGGGCTCGGCTCTGGGGCCAACGTCCTGACTTTC.

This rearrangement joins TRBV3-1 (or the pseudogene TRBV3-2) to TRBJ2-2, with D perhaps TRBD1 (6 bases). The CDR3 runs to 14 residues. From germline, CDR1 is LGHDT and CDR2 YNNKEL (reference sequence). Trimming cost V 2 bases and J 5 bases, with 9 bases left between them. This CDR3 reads CASSQRGGTGELFF. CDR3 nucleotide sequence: TGTGCCAGCAGCCAAAGAGGGGGAACCGGGGAGCTGTTTTTT.

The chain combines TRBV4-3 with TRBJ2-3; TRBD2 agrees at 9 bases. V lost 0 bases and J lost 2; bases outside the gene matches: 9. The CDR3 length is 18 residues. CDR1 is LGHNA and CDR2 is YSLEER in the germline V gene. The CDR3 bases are TGCGCCAGCAGCCAAGATGGGCTAGCGGGACCCCTCACAGATACGCAGTATTTT. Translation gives CASSQDGLAGPLTDTQYF.

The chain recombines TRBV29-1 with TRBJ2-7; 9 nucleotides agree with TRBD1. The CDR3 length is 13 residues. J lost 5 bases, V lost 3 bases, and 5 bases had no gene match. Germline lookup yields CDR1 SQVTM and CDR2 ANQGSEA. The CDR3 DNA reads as TGCAGCGTTGAGACGACAGGGGGTGACGAGCAGTACTTC. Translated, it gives CSVETTGGDEQYF.

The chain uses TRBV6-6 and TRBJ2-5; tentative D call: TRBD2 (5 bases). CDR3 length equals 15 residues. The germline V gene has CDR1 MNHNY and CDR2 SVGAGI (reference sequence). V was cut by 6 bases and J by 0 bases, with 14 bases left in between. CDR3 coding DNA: TGTGCCAGCAGCTTCTTGAGGGCGGACCAAGAGACCCAGTACTTC. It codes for CASSFLRADQETQYF.

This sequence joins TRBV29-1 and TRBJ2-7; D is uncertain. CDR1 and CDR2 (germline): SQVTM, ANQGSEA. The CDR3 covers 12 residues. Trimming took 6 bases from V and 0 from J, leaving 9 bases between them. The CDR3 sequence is CSVLLVSYEQYF. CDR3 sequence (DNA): TGCAGCGTCCTGTTGGTCTCCTACGAGCAGTACTTC.

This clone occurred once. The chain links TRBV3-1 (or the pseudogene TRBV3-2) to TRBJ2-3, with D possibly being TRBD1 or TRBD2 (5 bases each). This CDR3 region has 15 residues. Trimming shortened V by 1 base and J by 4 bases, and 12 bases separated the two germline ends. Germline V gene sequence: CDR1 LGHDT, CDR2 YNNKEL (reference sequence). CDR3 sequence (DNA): TGTGCCAGCAGCCAAGGGGGGATGGGCCCAGATACGCAGTATTTT. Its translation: CASSQGGMGPDTQYF.

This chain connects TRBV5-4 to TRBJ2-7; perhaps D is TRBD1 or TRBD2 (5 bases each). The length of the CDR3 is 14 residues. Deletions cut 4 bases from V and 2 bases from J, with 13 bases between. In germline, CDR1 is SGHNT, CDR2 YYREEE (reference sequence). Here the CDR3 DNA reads TGTGCCAGCAGCATTCCGGGACGGACCTACGAGCAGTACTTC. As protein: CASSIPGRTYEQYF. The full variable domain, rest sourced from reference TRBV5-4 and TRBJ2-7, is ETGVTQSPTHLIKTRGQQVTLRCSSQSGHNTVSWYQQALGQGPQFIFQYYREEENGRGNFPPRFSGLQFPNYSSELNVNALELDDSALYLCASSIPGRTYEQYFGPGTRLTVT.

CDR3 DNA: TGTGCCAGCAGCGCGACAGCTAACTATGGCTACACCTTC. Protein sequence: CASSATANYGYTF. The V and J genes are TRBV9 and TRBJ1-2; possibly TRBD1 for D (5 bases). Trimming removed 3 bases from V and 0 bases from J, with 6 bases in between. CDR1 is SGDLS, CDR2 YYNGEE, per germline. The CDR3 runs to 13 residues.

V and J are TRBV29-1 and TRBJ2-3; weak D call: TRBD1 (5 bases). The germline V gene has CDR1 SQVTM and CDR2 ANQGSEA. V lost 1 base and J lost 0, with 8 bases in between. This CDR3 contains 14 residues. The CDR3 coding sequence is TGCAGCGTTGAAGGGGCAGGGAGCACAGATACGCAGTATTTT. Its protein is CSVEGAGSTDTQYF.

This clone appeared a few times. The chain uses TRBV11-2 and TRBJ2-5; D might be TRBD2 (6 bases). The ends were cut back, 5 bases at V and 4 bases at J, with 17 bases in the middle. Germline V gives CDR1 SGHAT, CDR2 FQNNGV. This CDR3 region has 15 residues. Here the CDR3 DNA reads TGTGCCAGCAGCGCCCTCACTAGCATGTTAGAGACCCAGTACTTC. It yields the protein CASSALTSMLETQYF. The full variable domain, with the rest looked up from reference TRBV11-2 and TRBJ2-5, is EAGVAQSPRYKIIEKRQSVAFWCNPISGHATLYWYQQILGQGPKLLIQFQNNGVVDDSQLPKDRFSAERLKGVDSTLKIQPAKLEDSAVYLCASSALTSMLETQYFGPGTRLLVL.

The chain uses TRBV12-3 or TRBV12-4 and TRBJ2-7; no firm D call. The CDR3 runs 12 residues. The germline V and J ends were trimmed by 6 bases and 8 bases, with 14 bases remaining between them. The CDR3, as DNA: TGTGCCAGCAGCCTAAGTAGGGTTCAGCAGTACTTC. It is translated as CASSLSRVQQYF.

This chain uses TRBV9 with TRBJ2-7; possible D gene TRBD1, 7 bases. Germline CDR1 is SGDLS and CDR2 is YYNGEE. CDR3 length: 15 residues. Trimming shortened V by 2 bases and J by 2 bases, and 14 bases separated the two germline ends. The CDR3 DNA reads TGTGCCAGCAGCGTCGGAGGGACAGAGACCTACGAGCAGTACTTC. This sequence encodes CASSVGGTETYEQYF. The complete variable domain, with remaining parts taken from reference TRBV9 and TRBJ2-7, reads DSGVTQTPKHLITATGQRVTLRCSPRSGDLSVYWYQQSLDQGLQFLIQYYNGEERAKGNILERFSAQQFPDLHSELNLSSLELGDSALYFCASSVGGTETYEQYFGPGTRLTVT.

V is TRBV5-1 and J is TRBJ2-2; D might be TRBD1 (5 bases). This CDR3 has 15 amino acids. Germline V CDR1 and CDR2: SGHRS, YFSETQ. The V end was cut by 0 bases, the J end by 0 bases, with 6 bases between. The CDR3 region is CASSLETANTGELFF. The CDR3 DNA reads TGCGCCAGCAGCTTGGAGACAGCGAACACCGGGGAGCTGTTTTTT. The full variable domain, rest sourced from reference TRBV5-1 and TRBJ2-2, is KAGVTQTPRYLIKTRGQQVTLSCSPISGHRSVSWYQQTPGQGLQFLFEYFSETQRNKGNFPGRFSGRQFSNSRSEMNVSTLELGDSALYLCASSLETANTGELFFGEGSRLTVL.

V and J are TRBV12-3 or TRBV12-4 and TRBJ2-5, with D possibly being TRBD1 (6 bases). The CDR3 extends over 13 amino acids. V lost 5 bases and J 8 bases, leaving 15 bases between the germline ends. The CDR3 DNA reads TGTGCCAGCAGTACTCGGACAGTCAAAACCCAGTACTTC. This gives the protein CASSTRTVKTQYF.

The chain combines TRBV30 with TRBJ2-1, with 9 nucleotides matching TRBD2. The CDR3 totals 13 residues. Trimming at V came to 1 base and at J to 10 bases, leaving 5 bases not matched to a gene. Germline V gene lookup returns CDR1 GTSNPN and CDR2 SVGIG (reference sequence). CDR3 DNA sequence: TGTGCCTGGAGTGAAATAGCGGGAGAGGAGCAGTTCTTC. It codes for CAWSEIAGEEQFF.

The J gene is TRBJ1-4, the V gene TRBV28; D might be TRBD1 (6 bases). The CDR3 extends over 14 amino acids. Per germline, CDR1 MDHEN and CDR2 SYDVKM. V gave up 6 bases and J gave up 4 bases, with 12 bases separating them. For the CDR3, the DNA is TGTGCCAGCAGGCGGGACACCGGTAATGAAAAACTGTTTTTT. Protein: CASRRDTGNEKLFF.

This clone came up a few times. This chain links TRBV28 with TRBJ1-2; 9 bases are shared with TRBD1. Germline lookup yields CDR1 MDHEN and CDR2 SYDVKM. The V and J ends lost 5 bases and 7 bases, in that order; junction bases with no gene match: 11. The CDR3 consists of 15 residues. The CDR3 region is CASSTLGQGTGGYTF. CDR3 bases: TGTGCCAGCAGTACACTCGGACAGGGGACCGGTGGCTACACCTTC.